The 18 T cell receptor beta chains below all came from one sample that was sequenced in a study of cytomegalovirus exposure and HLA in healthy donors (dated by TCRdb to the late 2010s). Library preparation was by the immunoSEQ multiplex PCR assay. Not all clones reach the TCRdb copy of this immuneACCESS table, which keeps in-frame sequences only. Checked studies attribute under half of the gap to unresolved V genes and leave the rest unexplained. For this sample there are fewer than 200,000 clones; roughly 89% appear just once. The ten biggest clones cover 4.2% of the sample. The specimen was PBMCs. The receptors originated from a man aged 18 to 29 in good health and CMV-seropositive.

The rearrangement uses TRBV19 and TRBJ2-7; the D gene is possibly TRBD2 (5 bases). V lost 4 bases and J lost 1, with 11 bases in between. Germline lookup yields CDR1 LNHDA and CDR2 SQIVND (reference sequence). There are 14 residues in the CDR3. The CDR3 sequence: CASSTRRGSYEQYF. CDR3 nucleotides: TGTGCCAGTAGTACCCGTCGGGGATCCTACGAGCAGTACTTC. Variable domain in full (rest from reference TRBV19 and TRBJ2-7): DGGITQSPKYLFRKEGQNVTLSCEQNLNHDAMYWYRQDPGQGLRLIYYSQIVNDFQKGDIAEGYSVSREKKESFPLTVTSAQKNPTAFYLCASSTRRGSYEQYFGPGTRLTVT.

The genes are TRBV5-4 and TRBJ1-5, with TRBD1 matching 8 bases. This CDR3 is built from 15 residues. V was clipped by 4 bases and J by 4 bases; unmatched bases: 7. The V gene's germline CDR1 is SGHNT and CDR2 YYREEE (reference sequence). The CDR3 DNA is TGTGCCAGCAGCCCTGGGACAGGCCGTAATCAGCCCCAGCATTTT. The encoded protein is CASSPGTGRNQPQHF.

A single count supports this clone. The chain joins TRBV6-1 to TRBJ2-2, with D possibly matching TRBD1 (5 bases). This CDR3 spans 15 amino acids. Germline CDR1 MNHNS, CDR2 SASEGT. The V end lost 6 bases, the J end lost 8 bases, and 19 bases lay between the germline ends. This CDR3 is CASSERTPQWGELFF. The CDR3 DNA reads TGTGCCAGCAGCGAACGGACACCTCAATGGGGGGAGCTGTTTTTT.

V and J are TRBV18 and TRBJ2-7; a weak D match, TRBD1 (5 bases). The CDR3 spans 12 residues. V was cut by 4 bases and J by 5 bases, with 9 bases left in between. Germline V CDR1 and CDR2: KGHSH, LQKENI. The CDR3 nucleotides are TGTGCCAGCTCACAGGGCAGGGACGAGCAGTACTTC. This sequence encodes CASSQGRDEQYF. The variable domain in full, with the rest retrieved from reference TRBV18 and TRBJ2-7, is NAGVMQNPRHLVRRRGQEARLRCSPMKGHSHVYWYRQLPEEGLKFMVYLQKENIIDESGMPKERFSAEFPKEGPSILRIQQVVRGDSAAYFCASSQGRDEQYFGPGTRLTVT.

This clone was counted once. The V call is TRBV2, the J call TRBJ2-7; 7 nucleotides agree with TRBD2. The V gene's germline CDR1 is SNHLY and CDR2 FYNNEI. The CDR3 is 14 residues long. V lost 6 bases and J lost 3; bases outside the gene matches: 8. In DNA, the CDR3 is TGTGCCAGCAGAGAAAGGACTAGTCGCTACGAGCAGTACTTC. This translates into CASRERTSRYEQYF.

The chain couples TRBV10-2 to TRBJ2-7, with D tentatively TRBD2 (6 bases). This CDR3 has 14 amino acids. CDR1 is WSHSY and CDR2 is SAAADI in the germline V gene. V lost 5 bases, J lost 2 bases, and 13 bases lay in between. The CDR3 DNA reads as TGCGCCAGCAGTCAGGGACTGAAAACCTACGAGCAGTACTTC. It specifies CASSQGLKTYEQYF.

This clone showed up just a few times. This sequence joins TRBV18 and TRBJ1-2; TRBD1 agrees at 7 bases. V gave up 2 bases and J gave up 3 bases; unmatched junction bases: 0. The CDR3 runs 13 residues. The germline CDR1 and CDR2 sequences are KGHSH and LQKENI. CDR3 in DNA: TGTGCCAGCTCACCAGGGACAGACTATGGCTACACCTTC. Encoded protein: CASSPGTDYGYTF. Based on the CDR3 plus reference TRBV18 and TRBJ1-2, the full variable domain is NAGVMQNPRHLVRRRGQEARLRCSPMKGHSHVYWYRQLPEEGLKFMVYLQKENIIDESGMPKERFSAEFPKEGPSILRIQQVVRGDSAAYFCASSPGTDYGYTFGSGTRLTVV.

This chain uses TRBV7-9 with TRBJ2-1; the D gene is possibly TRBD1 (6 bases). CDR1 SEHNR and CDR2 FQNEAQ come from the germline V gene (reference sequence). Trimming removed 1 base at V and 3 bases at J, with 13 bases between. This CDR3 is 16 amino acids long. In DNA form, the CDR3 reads TGTGCCAGCAGCTTAGGGGGACAACTTATCTACAATGAGCAGTTCTTC. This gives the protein CASSLGGQLIYNEQFF.

CDR3: CARRPVLASTAIINEQFF. CDR3 nucleotides: TGTGCCAGAAGGCCCGTTCTGGCTTCGACTGCCATCATCAATGAGCAGTTCTTC. This chain connects TRBV5-3 to TRBJ2-1; no definite D call. TRBV5-3 falls under the ORF class, with uncertain function. Trimming took 5 bases from V and 6 from J, leaving 27 bases between them. The CDR3 totals 18 residues.

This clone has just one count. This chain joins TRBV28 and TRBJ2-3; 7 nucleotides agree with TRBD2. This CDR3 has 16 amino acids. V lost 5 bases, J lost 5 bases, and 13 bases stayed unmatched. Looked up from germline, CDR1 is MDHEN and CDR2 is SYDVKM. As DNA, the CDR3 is TGTGCCAGCAGTAAAGGGAAGAAAGCGGGACGAGATACGCAGTATTTT. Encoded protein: CASSKGKKAGRDTQYF.

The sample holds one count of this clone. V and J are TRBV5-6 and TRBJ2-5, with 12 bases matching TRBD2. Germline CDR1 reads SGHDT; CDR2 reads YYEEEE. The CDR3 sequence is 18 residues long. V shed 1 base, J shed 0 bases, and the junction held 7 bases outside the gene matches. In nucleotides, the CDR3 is TGTGCCAGCAGCTTGCTAGCGGGAGGGCCTTTGTACCAAGAGACCCAGTACTTC. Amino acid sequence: CASSLLAGGPLYQETQYF.

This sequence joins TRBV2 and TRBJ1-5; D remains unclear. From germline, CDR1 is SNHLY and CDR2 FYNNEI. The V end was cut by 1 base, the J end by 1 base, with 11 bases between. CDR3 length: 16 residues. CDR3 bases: TGTGCCAGCAGTGAAGTGTGGGCCGCAAGCAATCAGCCCCAGCATTTT. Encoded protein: CASSEVWAASNQPQHF.

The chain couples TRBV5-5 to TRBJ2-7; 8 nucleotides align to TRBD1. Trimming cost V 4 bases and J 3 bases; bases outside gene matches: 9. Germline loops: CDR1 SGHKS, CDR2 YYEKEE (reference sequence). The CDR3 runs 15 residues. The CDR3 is CASSGTGPSRYEQYF. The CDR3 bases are TGTGCCAGCAGCGGGACAGGCCCTTCTCGCTACGAGCAGTACTTC.

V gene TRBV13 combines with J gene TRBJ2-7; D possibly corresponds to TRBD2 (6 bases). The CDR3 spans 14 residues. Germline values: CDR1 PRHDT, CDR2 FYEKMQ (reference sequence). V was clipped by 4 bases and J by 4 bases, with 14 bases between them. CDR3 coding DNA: TGTGCCAGCAGCTCGGGGGAAGTATCGTACGAGCAGTACTTC. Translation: CASSSGEVSYEQYF. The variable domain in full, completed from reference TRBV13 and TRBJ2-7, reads AAGVIQSPRHLIKEKRETATLKCYPIPRHDTVYWYQQGPGQDPQFLISFYEKMQSDKGSIPDRFSAQQFSDYHSELNMSSLELGDSALYFCASSSGEVSYEQYFGPGTRLTVT.

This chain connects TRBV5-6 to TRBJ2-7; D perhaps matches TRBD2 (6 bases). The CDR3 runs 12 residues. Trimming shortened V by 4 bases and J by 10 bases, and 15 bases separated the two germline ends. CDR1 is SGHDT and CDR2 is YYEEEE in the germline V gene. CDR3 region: CASSGGTFHQYF. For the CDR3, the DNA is TGTGCCAGCAGCGGGGGGACTTTTCACCAGTACTTC.

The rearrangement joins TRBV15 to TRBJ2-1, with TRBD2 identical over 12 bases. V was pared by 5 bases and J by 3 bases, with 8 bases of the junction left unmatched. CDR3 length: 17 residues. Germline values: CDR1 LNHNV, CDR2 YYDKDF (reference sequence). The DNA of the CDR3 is TGTGCCACCAGCCGACACCCGACTAGCGGGAGCTACAATGAGCAGTTCTTC. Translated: CATSRHPTSGSYNEQFF.

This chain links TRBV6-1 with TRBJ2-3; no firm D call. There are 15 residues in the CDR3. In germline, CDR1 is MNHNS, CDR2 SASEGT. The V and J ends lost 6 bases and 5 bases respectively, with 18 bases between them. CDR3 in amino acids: CASRGLNTHRDTQYF. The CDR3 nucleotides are TGTGCCAGCAGGGGCCTTAATACTCACAGAGATACGCAGTATTTT.

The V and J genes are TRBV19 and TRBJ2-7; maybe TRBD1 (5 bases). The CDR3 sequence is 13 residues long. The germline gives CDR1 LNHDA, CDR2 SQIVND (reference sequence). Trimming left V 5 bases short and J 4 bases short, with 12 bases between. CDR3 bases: TGTGCCAGTAGTTTCGGTCCAGGGTACGAGCAGTACTTC. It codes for CASSFGPGYEQYF.